Listed below are T cell receptor beta chains from one sample, sequenced in a study of blood T cells in healthy people across ages. Each CDR3 protein gets one entry after TCRdb re-called the 5' RACE reads with MiXCR. This sample has almost 1 million distinct CDR3 sequences, with roughly 51% found just once. The sample comprised blood. The receptor source for this set is a woman aged 55-70 years in good health. The CDR3 runs from the conserved cysteine through the conserved F or W. The D gene is left open where the match is weak. Clone size is given for some rows only: seen once, a few or many times, or a class if the clone is expanded.

J gene | V gene | clone size | D gene | CDR3 DNA | CDR3 protein
TRBJ2-7 | TRBV11-2 | NA | NA | TGTGCCAGCAGCTTAGAGACAGGAGGTAACCCCTACGAGCAGTACTTC | CASSLETGGNPYEQYF
TRBJ1-2 | TRBV29-1 | NA | TRBD1 | TGCAGCGTGCCCGGGACAGGGAGTTTTCAGGGTGGCTACACCTTC | CSVPGTGSFQGGYTF
TRBJ2-7 | TRBV7-2 | NA | NA | TGCGCCAGCAGCTCTACCTGGGGGTCCTACGAGCAGTACTTC | CASSSTWGSYEQYF
TRBJ2-4 | TRBV4-3 | few | TRBD1 | TGCGCCAGCAGCACCCGGACAGGGCTGGACATTCAGTACTTC | CASSTRTGLDIQYF
TRBJ2-1 | TRBV5-1 | NA | NA | TGCGCCAGCAGCCTTACAGCCGGGGGAATCTACAATGAGCAGTTCTTC | CASSLTAGGIYNEQFF
TRBJ2-3 | TRBV20-1 | NA | TRBD2 | TGCAGTGCCCTTCGGGAGGGGGTCACAGATACGCAGTATTTT | CSALREGVTDTQYF
TRBJ2-7 | TRBV4-3 | NA | NA | TGCGCCAGCAGCCAAGGCGGTTACTCTCCCCTCTACGAGCAGTACTTC | CASSQGGYSPLYEQYF
TRBJ1-2 | TRBV7-9 | NA | NA | TGTGCCAGCAGCTCACGACAGTTTGGCTACACCTTC | CASSSRQFGYTF
TRBJ2-7 | TRBV6-2/TRBV6-3 | NA | TRBD2 | TGTGCCAGCAGTTACCGTGGTAGCGGGCTGTCCTACGAGCAGTACTTC | CASSYRGSGLSYEQYF
TRBJ1-4 | TRBV2 | few | TRBD1 | TGTGCCAGCAGAGAAACCGGGACAGATGCGCCTGAAAAACTGTTTTTT | CASRETGTDAPEKLFF
TRBJ1-5 | TRBV7-9 | NA | NA | TGTGCCAGCAGCGCCGGCGGCAGGGCGGCGCCCCAGCATTTT | CASSAGGRAAPQHF
TRBJ2-5 | TRBV5-1 | many | TRBD1 | TGTGCCAGCAGTTCGGGACAGGGGGGAGAGACCCAGTACTTC | CASSSGQGGETQYF
TRBJ1-1 | TRBV21-1 | NA | NA | TGTGCCAGCAGCAAACCATTTCGGCAGGGTAGGGGGTTTTACACTGAAGCTTTCTTT | CASSKPFRQGRGFYTEAFF
TRBJ2-7 | TRBV7-2 | NA | NA | TGTGCCAGCAGCACTCCCTCTAGCTTCGAGCAGTACTTC | CASSTPSSFEQYF
TRBJ2-3 | TRBV29-1 | NA | NA | TGCAGCGTTGAACAAAGGTATTTT | CSVEQRYF
TRBJ2-1 | TRBV20-1 | NA | NA | TGCAGTGCTAGAGCTAGCAGTGACAATGAGCAGTTCTTC | CSARASSDNEQFF
TRBJ2-7 | TRBV24-1 | NA | NA | TGTGCCACCAGTGTAAATCGGAACAATGAGCAGTACTTC | CATSVNRNNEQYF
TRBJ2-5 | TRBV10-3 | NA | TRBD1 | TGTGCCATCAGGGACGGGACAGGAGAGACCCAGTACTTC | CAIRDGTGETQYF
TRBJ1-5 | TRBV28 | once | NA | TGTGCCAGCAGTTTGTTGGATTTCCAGCCCCGGCATTTT | CASSLLDFQPRHF
TRBJ2-3 | TRBV20-1 | few | NA | TGCAGTGCTAGGTCTGCGTGGACTAGCACAGATACGCAGTATTTT | CSARSAWTSTDTQYF
TRBJ1-1 | TRBV28 | NA | NA | TGTGCCAGCAGAAAGGACATATCAAACACTGAAGCTTTCTTT | CASRKDISNTEAFF
TRBJ2-7 | TRBV12-3/TRBV12-4 | NA | TRBD2 | TGTGCCAGCAGTTTAGCGTGGCTAGCGGGTTACAATGAGCAGTACTTC | CASSLAWLAGYNEQYF
TRBJ2-7 | TRBV5-1 | once | TRBD2 | TGCGCCAGCAGCTTGGGGGCGGGGGTGAACTACAATGAGCAGTACTTC | CASSLGAGVNYNEQYF
TRBJ2-7 | TRBV10-3 | NA | TRBD2 | TGTGCCACAACTAGCGGGGCCGCCTACGAGCAGTACTTC | CATTSGAAYEQYF
TRBJ2-5 | TRBV6-6 | NA | NA | TGTGCCAGCAGTGCGCAGTCCTTACAAGAGACCCAGTACTTC | CASSAQSLQETQYF
TRBJ2-7 | TRBV4-3 | few | NA | TGCGCCAGCAGCCAAGATAGGAGGGGTCCCTACGAGCAGTACTTC | CASSQDRRGPYEQYF
TRBJ2-5 | TRBV5-1 | NA | TRBD1 | TGCGCCAGCAGCGTCCCCAGGGGGCAGGGAGAGACCCAGTACTTC | CASSVPRGQGETQYF
TRBJ2-7 | TRBV20-1 | few | NA | TGCAGTGCTAAGGACAGAGACTTTGCCTACGAGCAGTACTTC | CSAKDRDFAYEQYF
TRBJ2-5 | TRBV5-1 | once | TRBD2 | TGCGCCAGCAGCTTTGAGGCGGGAGTTGGAGAGACCCAGTACTTC | CASSFEAGVGETQYF
TRBJ2-1 | TRBV20-1 | NA | TRBD2 | TGCAGTGCTTTTGAAAGCGGGAAGCTCGGTAATGAGCAGTTCTTC | CSAFESGKLGNEQFF
TRBJ2-1 | TRBV4-3 | NA | NA | TGCGCCAGCAGCCAAGATACCCGGGCTTACAATGAGCAGTTCTTC | CASSQDTRAYNEQFF
TRBJ2-1 | TRBV7-9 | NA | NA | TGTGCCAGCAGCTTCTCGAGACAGAGCTCCTACAATGAGCAGTTCTTC | CASSFSRQSSYNEQFF
TRBJ1-2 | TRBV4-2 | once | NA | TGTGCCAGCAGCCAGGCCTCCCGAGGCGGACCGGACTATGGCCACACCTTC | CASSQASRGGPDYGHTF
TRBJ2-1 | TRBV12-3/TRBV12-4 | once | TRBD1 | TGTGCCAGCAGTTTTCTCAGGGGGCGCCCCAATGAGCAGTTCTTC | CASSFLRGRPNEQFF
TRBJ2-3 | TRBV5-6 | NA | TRBD2 | TGTGCCAGCAGCTTGTATGTGGGAGGGCTGACAGATACGCAGTATTTT | CASSLYVGGLTDTQYF
TRBJ2-2 | TRBV20-1 | NA | NA | TGCAGTGCTAGAGATACCAGGGTGGGGGCCGGGGAGCTGTTTTTT | CSARDTRVGAGELFF